Many counts were recorded for the clone carrying this TCR beta chain. What it binds is not known. The data originate from a study of T-cell reconstitution after alpha-beta-depleted transplantation in children. Study results and caveats: A year had passed since transplant, and T-cell counts and diversity by then came mostly from newly produced T cells.

The ends lost 3 bases at V and 1 base at J; junction bases unmatched: 4. There are 17 residues in the CDR3. Germline lookup yields CDR1 SGHRS and CDR2 YFSETQ. Preparation of the TCRbeta library was carried out with unique molecular identifiers. MiXCR, applied by TCRdb to the PCR reads, yields one record per CDR3 protein. The data contain approximately 300,000 distinct CDR3 sequences, 11% of them singletons. This TCR derives from a male patient under 10 years old who had a stem cell transplant for chronic granulomatous disease, so the T cells may come from the graft donor. The V and J genes are TRBV5-1 and TRBJ2-1; 13 bases agree with TRBD2. Here the sequenced sample was peripheral blood, taken 180 days after TCRalphabeta/CD19-depleted stem cell transplant. The DNA for the CDR3 is TGCGCCAGCAGCTGGGGACTAGCGGGATCGTCCTACAATGAGCAGTTCTTC. Its translation is CASSWGLAGSSYNEQFF.